This T cell receptor beta chain was documented in a study of shared clonotypes between healthy human individuals. About the research overall: The study drew on two women and a few men aged 18 to 49 as donors. CD8 memory received one plate per donor, CD8 naive two, CD4 memory three and CD4 naive three.

This CDR3 has 16 residues. Trimming cost V 2 bases and J 1 base, with 14 bases left between them. CDR1 is SGHVS and CDR2 is FQNEAQ in the germline V gene. TCRdb keeps only in-frame clones here, not all; method: immunoSEQ multiplex PCR. The sample gives about 700,000 clones, about 92% of which show up once; 24% is in the top ten. Positive CCR7 selection of CD45RO-negative cells yielded the naive CD8 cells, and terminally differentiated effector memory CD45RA+ cells were excluded. The sequenced sample was naive CD8+ T cells sorted from blood. The rearrangement joins TRBV7-8 to TRBJ1-1; perhaps TRBD1 as D (5 bases). The TCR comes from a man aged 25-45 years in good health. This CDR3 reads CASSLNRGGWNTEAFF. DNA of the CDR3: TGTGCCAGCAGCTTAAATCGGGGGGGGTGGAACACTGAAGCTTTCTTT.